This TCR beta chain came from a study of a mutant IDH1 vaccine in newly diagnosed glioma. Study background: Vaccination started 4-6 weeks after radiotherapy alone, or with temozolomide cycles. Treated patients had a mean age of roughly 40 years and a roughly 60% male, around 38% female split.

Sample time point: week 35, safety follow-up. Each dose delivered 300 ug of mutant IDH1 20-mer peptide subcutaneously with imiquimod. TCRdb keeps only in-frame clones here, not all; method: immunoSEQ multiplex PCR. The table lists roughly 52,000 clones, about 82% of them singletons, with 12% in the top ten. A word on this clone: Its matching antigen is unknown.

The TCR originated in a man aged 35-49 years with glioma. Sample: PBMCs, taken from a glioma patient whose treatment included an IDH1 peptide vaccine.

The chain's CDR3 is CSAGLAGDTQYF. The CDR3 DNA reads TGCAGCGCTGGACTAGCGGGAGATACGCAGTATTTT. The chain carries TRBV29-1 and TRBJ2-3; 11 nucleotides align to TRBD2. The CDR3 has 12 amino acids. Trimming at V came to 7 bases and at J to 5 bases, leaving 2 bases not matched to a gene. Germline V gene lookup returns CDR1 SQVTM and CDR2 ANQGSEA.